There are a few counts of the clone carrying this T cell receptor beta chain. Each CDR3 protein gets one entry after TCRdb re-called the 5' RACE reads with MiXCR. This table has 340,000 or so distinct CDR3 sequences, around 13% appearing once. The sample comes from a study of T cells after yellow fever vaccination. This clonotype was sampled from a man younger than 35 who received the YFV17D yellow fever vaccine. The source material was CD4+ T cells sorted from PBMCs, sampled 15 days after the yellow fever booster vaccination.

The chain's CDR3 is CASSLASPNNEKLFF. CDR3 bases: TGCGCCAGCAGCTTGGCGAGCCCTAATAATGAAAAACTGTTTTTT. This chain connects TRBV5-1 to TRBJ1-4; D uncertain. From germline, CDR1 is SGHRS and CDR2 YFSETQ. Trimming cost V 0 bases and J 4 bases, with 10 bases left between them. The CDR3 sequence is 15 residues long.